This entry lists 11 T cell receptor beta chains sequenced from one sample in a study of T cells in Graves' hyperthyroidism and ophthalmopathy. What was amplified from RNA transcripts were TCR beta CDR3 regions. Carried out on the TCR CDR3, a first-round RT-PCR used the HTBI primer set. One entry per CDR3 protein, called by TCRdb with MiXCR from the multiplex PCR reads. The table has 550,000 to 700,000 distinct CDR3 sequences, approximately 14% seen once; the top ten hold approximately 4.3%. Source material: blood. The receptors here all came from a woman aged 40-49 years with Graves' ophthalmopathy.

This clonotype was observed at least ten times. V usage is TRBV25-1 and J usage is TRBJ2-7, with 8 bases lining up with TRBD2. The V and J ends lost 3 bases and 9 bases, in that order; junction bases with no gene match: 10. The germline CDR1 and CDR2 sequences are MGHDK and SYGVNS. The CDR3 is 14 residues long. CDR3 coding DNA: TGTGCCAGCAGTGATAGCCGGAGCGGGAGTGGGCAGTACTTC. This gives the protein CASSDSRSGSGQYF.

This clonotype was seen ten or more times. The chain links TRBV6-5 to TRBJ2-2, with TRBD1 identical over 7 bases. Germline V CDR1 and CDR2: MNHEY, SVGAGI. V lost 0 bases to trimming and J lost 6 bases; unmatched junction nucleotides: 1. The CDR3 has 14 amino acids. CDR3: CASSYSQGSGELFF. The CDR3 DNA sequence: TGTGCCAGCAGTTACTCACAGGGGTCCGGGGAGCTGTTTTTT.

There are many counts of this clonotype. The CDR3 sequence is CSASQGNTIYF. CDR3 nucleotides: TGCAGTGCTAGCCAGGGAAACACCATATATTTT. The chain uses TRBV20-1 and TRBJ1-3, with D unresolved. The V and J ends lost 3 bases and 4 bases respectively, with 4 bases between them. Germline CDR1 and CDR2: DFQATT and SNEGSKA (reference sequence). This CDR3 is 11 amino acids long.

This clonotype has a count of ten or more. V is TRBV6-1 and J is TRBJ2-2; D is perhaps TRBD1 (6 bases). The CDR3 is 15 amino acids. CDR1 MNHNS and CDR2 SASEGT come from the germline V gene. The V and J ends lost 1 base and 5 bases respectively, with 11 bases between them. This CDR3 reads CASSEDRVGTGELFF. For the CDR3, the DNA is TGTGCCAGCAGTGAAGACAGGGTGGGGACCGGGGAGCTGTTTTTT.

Ten or more counts support this clonotype. V gene TRBV2 combines with J gene TRBJ2-7; the D gene is possibly TRBD2 (5 bases). V shed 8 bases and J shed 9 bases, with 11 bases lying between them. CDR1 is SNHLY and CDR2 is FYNNEI in the germline V gene. The CDR3 has 10 amino acids. For the CDR3, the DNA is TGTGCCAGCGGCGGGCCGATGCAGTACTTC. This codes for CASGGPMQYF.

This rearrangement joins TRBV7-2 to TRBJ2-2; no reliable D call. V lost 5 bases and J lost 8, with 12 bases in between. The length of the CDR3 is 13 residues. Germline CDR1 reads SGHTA; CDR2 reads FQGNSA. The DNA of the CDR3 is TGTGCCAGCAGCCTAACTTTAGGGGGGGAGCTGTTTTTT. This sequence encodes CASSLTLGGELFF.

Ten or more counts support this clonotype. The chain joins TRBV28 to TRBJ1-1; 10 positions match TRBD1. Losses at the gene ends were 5 bases for V and 1 base for J; bases not matched to a gene: 7. Germline V gene sequence: CDR1 MDHEN, CDR2 SYDVKM. The CDR3 is 16 residues long. CDR3 DNA sequence: TGTGCCAGCAGTCAGACAGGGGGCGTAGGGAACACTGAAGCTTTCTTT. Translating it yields CASSQTGGVGNTEAFF.

This chain joins TRBV5-1 and TRBJ2-1, with 11 bases aligning to TRBD1. CDR1 and CDR2 from the germline V gene are SGHRS and YFSETQ. Unmatched junction bases numbered 6, after V lost 2 bases and J lost 11 bases. The CDR3 extends over 14 amino acids. The CDR3 DNA sequence: TGCGCCAGCAGCTTCGGACAGGGGGCTATCAAGCAGTTCTTC. Translation: CASSFGQGAIKQFF.

The count of this clonotype is one. Lacking the conserved final phenylalanine or tryptophan, this CDR3 likely reflects a read error. The chain employs TRBV20-1 and TRBJ1-2; weak D call: TRBD1 (6 bases). In germline, CDR1 is DFQATT, CDR2 SNEGSKA (reference sequence). Trimming stripped 3 bases from V and 4 bases from J, with 12 bases between. The CDR3 is made up of 13 amino acids. The CDR3 protein is CSASQGIGYGYTS. The CDR3 region has the DNA TGCAGTGCTAGTCAGGGGATCGGCTATGGCTACACCTCA.

Ten or more counts support this clonotype. The J gene is TRBJ1-3, the V gene TRBV12-3 or TRBV12-4, with no clear D. The V and J ends lost 6 bases and 2 bases respectively, with 2 bases between them. The CDR3 totals 11 residues. CDR3 amino acids: CASRTGNTIYF. The CDR3 DNA reads TGTGCCAGCAGAACTGGAAACACCATATATTTT.

This clonotype appeared a few times. The chain carries TRBV18 and TRBJ2-7; D remains ambiguous. This CDR3 comprises 14 residues. V lost 2 bases and J lost 4, with 12 bases in between. CDR1 and CDR2 (germline): KGHSH, LQKENI. The DNA of the CDR3 is TGTGCCAGCTCACCAGGCTCAGATCGGTACGAGCAGTACTTC. Amino acids: CASSPGSDRYEQYF.